Sequencing of this TCR beta chain was carried out in a study of immune heterogeneity within non-small cell lung tumors. This CDR3 region has 13 residues. The germline gives CDR1 SGHVS, CDR2 FQNEAQ. The V and J ends lost 5 bases and 4 bases respectively, with 9 bases between them. This clonotype showed up many times. Template input was genomic DNA from bulk tumor (about 600 ng per sample). Far-apart biopsies, several per primary tumor, were taken during surgery. Patients with untreated, newly diagnosed non-small cell lung cancer underwent curative surgery. Amplification of the TCR beta CDR3 was achieved through multiplex PCR with 32 V and 13 J primers. TCRdb reprocessed the multiplex PCR reads with MiXCR, giving one entry per CDR3 protein. This sample carries 9,000 to 13,000 distinct CDR3 sequences, around 29% of them seen once, and the ten largest clones take 10% to 15%.

The sequence was collected from a man aged 50-59 years with non-small cell lung cancer. The specimen sequenced was lung tumor tissue. The chain recombines TRBV7-8 with TRBJ1-5; D remains ambiguous. CDR3 protein: CASSPTTNQPQHF. CDR3 DNA: TGTGCCAGCAGCCCCACGACGAATCAGCCCCAGCATTTT.